This TCR beta chain appears in the sequencing data of a study of T cells in Graves' hyperthyroidism and ophthalmopathy. This clonotype was picked up many times. The source material, RNA transcripts, was used to amplify TCR beta CDR3 regions. Using the HTBI primer set, a first-round RT-PCR was run on the TCR CDR3. TCRdb ran MiXCR on the multiplex PCR reads and lists one entry per CDR3 protein. Of hundreds of thousands of distinct CDR3 sequences listed, roughly 21% are singletons. V lost 5 bases, J lost 1 base, and 6 bases stayed unmatched. This CDR3 has 15 residues. Germline CDR1 SGHTA, CDR2 FQGNSA. The clonotype comes from a man aged 35 to 55 with Graves' ophthalmopathy. The sample was blood. The chain recombines TRBV7-2 with TRBJ1-1; 8 bases fit TRBD1. The CDR3 DNA reads TGTGCCAGCAGCCTAAGGACAGGGCCGAACACTGAAGCTTTCTTT. It encodes CASSLRTGPNTEAFF.